One sample yielded the 10 T cell receptor beta chains listed below, sequenced in a study of T cells in narcolepsy. Produced via immunoSEQ multiplex PCR; TCRdb's table is partial and in-frame only. The sample yields under 35,000 clones, approximately 80% seen once. Material: memory (CD45RA-) CD4+ T cells from blood. These receptors were obtained from a human donor in good health.

The J gene is TRBJ2-2, the V gene TRBV5-6, with TRBD2 identical over 12 bases. There are 18 residues in the CDR3. The trim removed 2 bases at V and 1 base at J, leaving 6 bases unmatched. Germline V gives CDR1 SGHDT, CDR2 YYEEEE. Here the CDR3 DNA reads TGTGCCAGCAGCTTAGGACTAGCGGGGTTTGGGAACACCGGGGAGCTGTTTTTT. It is translated as CASSLGLAGFGNTGELFF.

The DNA for the CDR3 is TGTGCTAGTGGTTTAACTAGCGGTTACACAGATACGCAGTATTTT. Protein: CASGLTSGYTDTQYF. V usage is TRBV12-5 and J usage is TRBJ2-3; 8 positions match TRBD2. The length of the CDR3 is 15 residues. J was trimmed by 2 bases and V by 3 bases; bases with no gene match: 4. Germline assignment: CDR1 LGHNT and CDR2 FRNRAP.

The CDR3 loop reads CASQGPNVALYF. In nucleotides, the CDR3 is TGCGCCAGCCAGGGACCGAATGTGGCCCTGTACTTC. The chain has TRBV10-2 and TRBJ2-5, with D perhaps given as TRBD1 or TRBD2 (5 bases each). V lost 8 bases to trimming and J lost 13 bases, with 20 bases between them. CDR1 is WSHSY and CDR2 is SAAADI in the germline V gene. CDR3 size: 12 residues.

This clone is judged medium-sized (0.01 to 0.1%). The genes are TRBV15 and TRBJ2-7; 13 positions agree with TRBD2. The germline gives CDR1 LNHNV, CDR2 YYDKDF (reference sequence). The CDR3 runs to 15 residues. The V and J ends lost 5 bases and 6 bases, in that order; junction bases with no gene match: 7. The CDR3 DNA follows: TGTGCCACCAGCCGTGCCGGGACTAGCGGGACCGAGCAGTACTTC. It translates to CATSRAGTSGTEQYF. The entire variable domain, with the rest obtained from reference TRBV15 and TRBJ2-7, is as follows: DAMVIQNPRYQVTQFGKPVTLSCSQTLNHNVMYWYQQKSSQAPKLLFHYYDKDFNNEADTPDNFQSRRPNTSFCFLDIRSPGLGDTAMYLCATSRAGTSGTEQYFGPGTRLTVT.

A few counts support this clone. The chain employs TRBV9 and TRBJ1-1; TRBD1 matches at 7 bases. Germline loops: CDR1 SGDLS, CDR2 YYNGEE. This CDR3 is 16 amino acids long. V shed 0 bases, J shed 1 base, and the junction held 6 bases outside the gene matches. The CDR3 nucleotides read TGTGCCAGCAGCGTAGCGGCAGGGGGACCGAACACTGAAGCTTTCTTT. Amino acids: CASSVAAGGPNTEAFF.

The CDR3 DNA sequence: TGCGCCAGCAGCCAGGGTAGTATGAACACTGAAGCTTTCTTT. Amino acid sequence: CASSQGSMNTEAFF. The chain couples TRBV4-1 to TRBJ1-1; D uncertain. This CDR3 contains 14 residues. The V end lost 3 bases, the J end lost 0 bases, and 8 bases lay between the germline ends. CDR1 and CDR2 (germline): MGHRA, YSYEKL.

The V and J genes are TRBV30 and TRBJ1-2; D is uncertain. Between the trimmed V and J ends, which lost 0 bases and 4 bases, there was a span of 12 bases. The CDR3 spans 14 residues. Germline values: CDR1 GTSNPN, CDR2 SVGIG (reference sequence). The CDR3 coding sequence is TGTGCCTGGAGTGTACTAAAACGGGGCTATGGCTACACCTTC. Translated: CAWSVLKRGYGYTF.

This rearrangement joins TRBV27 to TRBJ1-2; no firm D call. Trimming cost V 6 bases and J 4 bases, with 15 bases left between them. This CDR3 contains 14 residues. Germline loops: CDR1 MNHEY, CDR2 SMNVEV (reference sequence). The CDR3 nucleotides read TGTGCCAGCAGGTCCCACGGGGTTGGCTATGGCTACACCTTC. This sequence encodes CASRSHGVGYGYTF.

J is TRBJ2-2 and V is TRBV30, with D unresolved. V gave up 5 bases and J gave up 1 base, with 5 bases separating them. The length of the CDR3 is 12 residues. Germline V gene lookup returns CDR1 GTSNPN and CDR2 SVGIG (reference sequence). The CDR3 DNA sequence: TGTGCCTGGGGCAAGAACACCGGGGAGCTGTTTTTT. Its translation: CAWGKNTGELFF.

This chain links TRBV21-1 with TRBJ2-1; whether TRBD2, the table's D call, matches the DNA was not checked. TRBV21-1 is noted as a pseudogene. CDR3 length: 15 residues. CDR3 bases: TGTGCCAGCCTTCTAAGCGGGACTTCCTACAATGAGCAGTTCTTC. It encodes CASLLSGTSYNEQFF.